Presented here are 20 T cell receptor beta chains from one specimen sequenced in a study of blood T cell repertoires in COVID-19. Here immunoSEQ multiplex PCR was the method, and the copy in TCRdb shows in-frame clones only, minus some. The data hold fewer than 250,000 clones, with roughly 86% observed a single time. Sequenced material: PBMCs or T cells enriched from blood (not recorded which). Receptors were obtained from a woman aged 25-40 years with acute COVID-19.

This clone was observed once. The chain couples TRBV4-3 to TRBJ1-6; no definite D call. The V gene lost 0 bases and the J gene lost 0 bases, with 6 bases spanning the gap. Germline lookup yields CDR1 LGHNA and CDR2 YSLEER. The CDR3 is made up of 16 amino acids. The CDR3 region is CASSQDLSSYNSPLHF. CDR3 bases: TGCGCCAGCAGCCAAGACCTCAGCTCCTATAATTCACCCCTCCACTTT.

V is TRBV2 and J is TRBJ1-3; 7 bases align to TRBD1. Germline CDR1 and CDR2: SNHLY and FYNNEI. This CDR3 comprises 15 residues. V lost 8 bases and J lost 0; bases outside the gene matches: 7. The chain's CDR3 is CASDRDSRSGNTIYF. The CDR3 coding sequence is TGTGCCAGCGATCGGGACAGCCGCTCTGGAAACACCATATATTTT.

This sequence joins TRBV11-2 and TRBJ1-6, with a weak D call TRBD1 (5 bases). From germline, CDR1 is SGHAT and CDR2 FQNNGV. V was clipped by 2 bases and J by 9 bases, with 11 bases between them. The CDR3 is 14 amino acids. Here the CDR3 reads CASSLLAGSSPLHF. The CDR3 DNA is TGTGCCAGCAGCTTACTGGCAGGGTCTTCACCCCTCCACTTT.

The rearrangement links TRBV11-2 to TRBJ2-3, with D unresolved. Germline CDR1 SGHAT, CDR2 FQNNGV. V lost 1 base, J lost 5 bases, and 7 bases lay in between. The CDR3 consists of 13 residues. The CDR3 DNA is TGTGCCAGCAGCTTAGTATCCCGAGATACGCAGTATTTT. Translated: CASSLVSRDTQYF.

The chain joins TRBV12-3 or TRBV12-4 to TRBJ2-1; TRBD1 matches at 9 bases. The CDR3 extends over 13 amino acids. V trimming: 7 bases; J trimming: 4 bases; junction bases outside the gene matches: 2. Written as DNA, the CDR3 is TGTGCCAGCACGGACAGGGGTTACAATGAGCAGTTCTTC. Protein: CASTDRGYNEQFF.

The chain carries TRBV11-2 and TRBJ2-3; tentatively, D is TRBD1 (5 bases). CDR3 length: 13 amino acids. The germline V gene has CDR1 SGHAT and CDR2 FQNNGV. The V and J ends lost 5 bases and 6 bases respectively, with 12 bases between them. The CDR3 region is CASSLVGVDTQYF. CDR3 in DNA: TGTGCCAGCAGCCTGGTAGGGGTCGATACGCAGTATTTT.

The rearrangement links TRBV18 to TRBJ2-3; D possibly corresponds to TRBD2 (6 bases). With 3 bases removed from V and 2 bases from J, the gap between germline ends came to 12 bases. The CDR3 is made up of 15 amino acids. The germline V gene encodes CDR1 KGHSH and CDR2 LQKENI. In DNA, the CDR3 is TGTGCCAGCTCACCGGTCCGGGAGCCCACAGATACGCAGTATTTT. Translating it yields CASSPVREPTDTQYF.

This chain links TRBV28 with TRBJ1-1; 7 nucleotides line up with TRBD1. V dropped 0 bases and J dropped 1; count of bases not matched to a gene: 8. This CDR3 spans 17 amino acids. CDR1 is MDHEN, CDR2 SYDVKM, per germline. The CDR3 sequence: CASSLWDLGTENTEAFF. The CDR3, as DNA: TGTGCCAGCAGTTTATGGGACCTTGGGACAGAGAACACTGAAGCTTTCTTT.

The chain couples TRBV27 to TRBJ1-5, with D maybe TRBD1 (6 bases). Trimming cost V 5 bases and J 1 base, with 21 bases left between them. The CDR3 runs to 18 residues. CDR1 and CDR2 from the germline V gene are MNHEY and SMNVEV (reference sequence). The CDR3 region is CASSDNPLRGKSNQPQHF. CDR3 in DNA: TGTGCCAGCAGTGATAATCCTCTCAGGGGTAAGAGCAATCAGCCCCAGCATTTT.

This clone was recorded once. The rearrangement links TRBV25-1 to TRBJ1-3; tentative D call: TRBD1 (6 bases). Germline lookup yields CDR1 MGHDK and CDR2 SYGVNS. The CDR3 has 16 residues. V was clipped by 0 bases and J by 4 bases, with 13 bases between them. The CDR3 protein is CASSEYTGSAGNTIYF. DNA of the CDR3: TGTGCCAGCAGTGAATATACAGGGTCGGCGGGAAACACCATATATTTT.

The chain is built from TRBV6-5 and TRBJ2-3; D is ambiguous. Deletions cut 8 bases from V and 5 bases from J, with 11 bases between. The CDR3 totals 12 residues. CDR1 MNHEY and CDR2 SVGAGI come from the germline V gene. The CDR3, as DNA: TGTGCCAGCGGAGATTTTAGAGATACGCAGTATTTT. Its translation is CASGDFRDTQYF.

The chain carries TRBV29-1 and TRBJ1-5; 7 bases align to TRBD1. The CDR3 is made up of 14 amino acids. V shed 4 bases, J shed 2 bases, and the junction held 5 bases outside the gene matches. Looked up from germline, CDR1 is SQVTM and CDR2 is ANQGSEA. CDR3 region: CSVGQGSGNQPQHF. The CDR3 DNA is TGCAGCGTTGGACAGGGTTCGGGCAATCAGCCCCAGCATTTT.

This chain links TRBV6-5 with TRBJ1-4; D remains ambiguous. Trimming took off 0 bases at V and 2 bases at J, with 7 bases between the two ends. CDR1 and CDR2 (germline): MNHEY, SVGAGI. The CDR3 is made up of 15 amino acids. The CDR3 DNA is TGTGCCAGCAGTTACTCGAGGGATACTAATGAAAAACTGTTTTTT. As protein: CASSYSRDTNEKLFF.

The chain has TRBV14 and TRBJ2-3; D remains unclear. Germline V CDR1 and CDR2: SGHDN, FVKESK. The CDR3 length is 14 residues. The germline V and J ends were trimmed by 3 bases and 3 bases, with 10 bases remaining between them. CDR3 protein: CASSHLRWTDTQYF. The CDR3 nucleotides read TGTGCCAGCAGCCACCTCAGGTGGACAGATACGCAGTATTTT.

The genes are TRBV5-1 and TRBJ1-2, with TRBD1 identical over 8 bases. V was pared by 4 bases and J by 6 bases, with 2 bases of the junction left unmatched. Per germline, CDR1 SGHRS and CDR2 YFSETQ. This CDR3 comprises 12 residues. The CDR3 DNA is TGCGCCAGCAGCCCGGACAGGGATGGCTACACCTTC. Encoded protein: CASSPDRDGYTF. The full variable domain, with the rest looked up from reference TRBV5-1 and TRBJ1-2, is KAGVTQTPRYLIKTRGQQVTLSCSPISGHRSVSWYQQTPGQGLQFLFEYFSETQRNKGNFPGRFSGRQFSNSRSEMNVSTLELGDSALYLCASSPDRDGYTFGSGTRLTVV.

The rearrangement joins TRBV7-8 to TRBJ2-5; 9 bases line up with TRBD1. The CDR3 has 14 residues. Germline loops: CDR1 SGHVS, CDR2 FQNEAQ. The V segment lost 5 bases and the J segment 5 bases; nucleotides outside the gene matches: 6. CDR3 sequence reads: CASSTRTGEETQYF. CDR3 DNA sequence: TGTGCCAGCAGCACGCGGACAGGGGAGGAGACCCAGTACTTC.

The chain combines TRBV18 with TRBJ1-6; 8 nucleotides align to TRBD1. There are 17 residues in the CDR3. The germline V gene has CDR1 KGHSH and CDR2 LQKENI. V lost 5 bases, J lost 13 bases, and 19 bases stayed unmatched. CDR3 DNA sequence: TGTGCCAGCTCAGAATTTACACCGGGACAGGACCCCGTCCCCCTCCACTTT. It specifies CASSEFTPGQDPVPLHF. Looking up the rest from reference TRBV18 and TRBJ1-6 gives the full variable domain: NAGVMQNPRHLVRRRGQEARLRCSPMKGHSHVYWYRQLPEEGLKFMVYLQKENIIDESGMPKERFSAEFPKEGPSILRIQQVVRGDSAAYFCASSEFTPGQDPVPLHFGNGTRLTVT.

CDR3 amino acids: CASRWTALLYEQYF. The CDR3 DNA sequence: TGTGCCAGCAGGTGGACAGCGCTCCTCTACGAGCAGTACTTC. The V gene is TRBV6-5, the J gene TRBJ2-7; perhaps TRBD1 as D (6 bases). The CDR3 has 14 amino acids. Germline V gene lookup returns CDR1 MNHEY and CDR2 SVGAGI. V was cut by 6 bases and J by 3 bases, with 15 bases left in between.

This chain joins TRBV9 and TRBJ1-2; D uncertain. Germline assignment: CDR1 SGDLS and CDR2 YYNGEE. V lost 0 bases, J lost 7 bases, and 22 bases lay in between. CDR3 size: 17 residues. CDR3 coding DNA: TGTGCCAGCAGCGTAGAACCAGGCCCCGGAGGAGGCTCTGGCTACACCTTC. This encodes CASSVEPGPGGGSGYTF.

This clone was detected once. The rearrangement joins TRBV19 to TRBJ1-1; TRBD1 might be the D (5 bases). CDR1 LNHDA and CDR2 SQIVND come from the germline V gene (reference sequence). The CDR3 is 12 amino acids. Trimming took 10 bases from V and 1 from J, leaving 10 bases between them. The CDR3 here is CATRQQNTEAFF. The CDR3, as DNA: TGTGCCACTAGACAGCAGAACACTGAAGCTTTCTTT.